This TCR beta chain emerged from a study of T cell responses to AZD1222 COVID-19 vaccine. The assay was immunoSEQ multiplex PCR, and TCRdb's table has in-frame clones only and misses some. This sample carries about 120,000 clones, about nine tenths of them seen once, and the ten largest clones take 6% to 7.5%. Trimming removed 6 bases from V and 3 bases from J, with 12 bases in between. Germline CDR1 is SEHNR and CDR2 is FQNEAQ (reference sequence). CDR3 length equals 13 residues. V gene TRBV7-9 combines with J gene TRBJ2-7; D possibly corresponds to TRBD2 (5 bases). The clonotype was recovered from an adult in good health. Material: peripheral blood, obtained on day 0 of AZD1222 vaccination. The CDR3 sequence: CASRPGLSYEQYF. DNA of the CDR3: TGTGCCAGCAGGCCGGGGTTGAGCTACGAGCAGTACTTC.